The present T cell receptor (beta chain) was sequenced within a study of T-cell memory formation after mild COVID-19. For the study at large: TCR clusters mostly belonged to single donors.

Whole-study results and caveats: The second-wave clones peaking on day 37 were not confirmed as SARS-CoV-2-specific. Balance between CD4 and CD8 was seen in clones contracting day 15 to 85, and a CD4+ lean was seen in later expanders.

There are 15 residues in the CDR3. CDR1 ENHRY and CDR2 SYGVKD come from the germline V gene. The V end lost 0 bases, the J end lost 4 bases, and 13 bases lay between the germline ends. A single record per CDR3 protein comes from TCRdb applying MiXCR to the 5' RACE reads. The data hold around 250,000 distinct CDR3 sequences, with around 15% observed a single time. Comment on this clonotype: Antigen unknown.

The chain has TRBV10-3 and TRBJ2-7, with unresolved D. This clonotype was obtained from a man aged 18 to 29 who had mild COVID-19 (a few samples of this study predate the infection). Cell type and time point are not known. The specimen sequenced was PBMCs or a T cell subset sorted from them (not recorded which). This chain's CDR3 is CAISESRGIGYEQYF. For the CDR3, the DNA is TGTGCCATCAGTGAGTCGCGAGGAATTGGGTACGAGCAGTACTTC.